This is a list of T cell receptor beta chains from one sample in a study of cytomegalovirus exposure and HLA in healthy donors. Libraries were prepared by immunoSEQ multiplex PCR; TCRdb keeps only in-frame clonotypes and omits some of them. The table lists tens of thousands of clones, approximately 70% of them singletons. The sequenced material came from PBMCs. The receptor set was obtained from a woman aged 55-70 years in good health and CMV-seropositive. Each CDR3 is given with its conserved first and last residue. A D gene is named only where the DNA matches it firmly. Clone size, where shown, is once, few, many, or a class for clones that have expanded.

TRBJ1-5 | - | 15 | few | TRBV7-2 | TGTGCCAGCAGCGCGACAGTAAATAGCAATCAGCCCCAGCATTTT | CASSATVNSNQPQHF
TRBJ1-4 | TRBD1 | 15 | - | TRBV2 | TGTGCCAGCAGACCCGGACAGGCAACTAATGAAAAACTGTTTTTT | CASRPGQATNEKLFF
TRBJ1-1 | TRBD1 | 16 | - | TRBV27 | TGTGCCAGCAGTTTGGGACAGGGACGAATGAACACTGAAGCTTTCTTT | CASSLGQGRMNTEAFF
TRBJ2-1 | - | 16 | - | TRBV11-2 | TGTGCCAGCAGCTTAGAGGACTTTAGCTCCTACAATGAGCAGTTCTTC | CASSLEDFSSYNEQFF
TRBJ1-2 | - | 16 | - | TRBV5-6 | TGTGCCAGCAGCTCTCCCGCGGGTGTGGTGTATGGAGGCTACACCTTC | CASSSPAGVVYGGYTF
TRBJ1-1 | TRBD1 | 15 | - | TRBV4-3 | TGCGCCAGCAGCCGTAACAGGGGAGGTGGCACTGAAGCTTTCTTT | CASSRNRGGGTEAFF
TRBJ2-5 | TRBD1 | 13 | - | TRBV9 | TGTGCCAGCAGCTTTACAGGGGAAGAGACCCAGTACTTC | CASSFTGEETQYF
TRBJ1-2 | TRBD1 | 15 | once | TRBV6-5 | TGTGCCAGCAGGACAGGGGGTTTTGACCTCTATGGCTACACCTTC | CASRTGGFDLYGYTF
TRBJ2-7 | TRBD1 | 14 | - | TRBV5-1 | TGCGCCAGCAGCTTGGGGGACAGGACCTACGAGCAGTACTTC | CASSLGDRTYEQYF
TRBJ1-5 | TRBD1 | 13 | - | TRBV30 | TGTGCCTGGAGCGGACAGGGGAATCAGCCCCAGCATTTT | CAWSGQGNQPQHF
TRBJ1-3 | - | 14 | few | TRBV15 | TGTGCCACCAGCTCCCAGGGGTCTGGAAACACCATATATTTT | CATSSQGSGNTIYF
TRBJ1-1 | - | 16 | - | TRBV27 | TGTGCCAGCAGTTTAAGGCAGGGATATATGAACACTGAAGCTTTCTTT | CASSLRQGYMNTEAFF
TRBJ2-3 | TRBD2 | 18 | - | TRBV13 | TGTGCCAGCAGACGGCGGGGGGGTTATGGGAGTAGCACAGATACGCAGTATTTT | CASRRRGGYGSSTDTQYF
TRBJ1-1 | TRBD1 | 15 | - | TRBV28 | TGTGCCAGCAGACCCAGGGGGCAGGGAAACACTGAAGCTTTCTTT | CASRPRGQGNTEAFF
TRBJ1-3 | TRBD1 | 15 | few | TRBV7-2 | TGTGCCAGCAGCTTACAGGGGGGCTCTGGAAACACCATATATTTT | CASSLQGGSGNTIYF
TRBJ1-4 | TRBD1 | 13 | - | TRBV7-2 | TGTGCCAGCAGCTCACGACAGGGGGGAAAACTGTTTTTT | CASSSRQGGKLFF
TRBJ2-7 | - | 14 | - | TRBV15 | TGTGCCACCAGCAGAGATTGGAAGACTAACGAGCAGTACTTC | CATSRDWKTNEQYF
TRBJ2-3 | TRBD2 | 15 | - | TRBV9 | TGTGCCAGCAGCACTAGCGGGGCCTTCACAGATACGCAGTATTTT | CASSTSGAFTDTQYF
TRBJ1-2 | - | 13 | - | TRBV6-5 | TGTGCCAGCAGTCCCTACGGGGACTATGGCTACACCTTC | CASSPYGDYGYTF
TRBJ1-1 | - | 14 | - | TRBV6-5 | TGTGCCAGCAGTTATTCCCAAGCGAACACTGAAGCTTTCTTT | CASSYSQANTEAFF
TRBJ2-5 | TRBD1 | 15 | - | TRBV13 | TGTGCCAGCAGTCGTCGTGGGACAGGGGCAGAGACCCAGTACTTC | CASSRRGTGAETQYF
TRBJ2-7 | - | 13 | - | TRBV7-8 | TGTGCCAGCAAGCTGGGGCCGGCCTACGAGCAGTACTTC | CASKLGPAYEQYF
TRBJ1-5 | TRBD1 | 15 | - | TRBV19 | TGTGCCAGTAGTATAGGAGACAGGGGCGGTCAGCCCCAGCATTTT | CASSIGDRGGQPQHF